Each of the 9 T cell receptor beta chains below was sequenced from the same sample in a study of OX40 agonist ivuxolimab in advanced cancers. The library was prepared using the immunoSEQ multiplex PCR assay. TCRdb stores this immuneACCESS table with in-frame sequences only. Part of the clones is absent; in the studies checked, under half of the shortfall reflects unresolved V genes, and no reason is known for the rest. The sample table holds roughly 26,000 clones, of which 85% to 90% were seen once. 22% of the sample comes from the top ten. The sample here was CD4+ or CD8+ T cells sorted from blood, taken in a trial of the OX40 agonist ivuxolimab. These TCRs come from an adult with an advanced solid tumor such as melanoma, head and neck, liver or kidney cancer.

Turning to this clone: A junction boundary mismatches the germline segment, possibly from a read error. This CDR3 is also generated by other DNA sequences in the sample. V gene TRBV7-3 combines with J gene TRBJ1-1; D might be TRBD1 (5 bases). Germline assignment: CDR1 SGHTA and CDR2 FQGTGA. CDR3 size: 15 residues. Here the CDR3 reads CASSLVRAPNTEAFF. The CDR3 DNA reads as TGTGCCAGCAGCTTAGTCAGGGCCCCGAACACCGAAGCTTTCTTT.

V and J are TRBV4-1 and TRBJ2-7, with unresolved D. Trimming took off 4 bases at V and 5 bases at J, with 15 bases between the two ends. The CDR3 runs 14 residues. Germline assignment: CDR1 MGHRA and CDR2 YSYEKL. CDR3 coding DNA: TGCGCCAGCAGCCCCGCCCCGCTCGAACACGAGCAGTACTTC. Protein sequence: CASSPAPLEHEQYF.

This chain uses TRBV30 with TRBJ1-3; D ambiguous. The CDR3 extends over 15 amino acids. The V end lost 5 bases, the J end lost 0 bases, and 14 bases lay between the germline ends. CDR1 is GTSNPN and CDR2 is SVGIG in the germline V gene (reference sequence). This chain's CDR3 is CAWVSTVRSGNTIYF. DNA of the CDR3: TGTGCCTGGGTTTCGACCGTACGCTCTGGAAACACCATATATTTT.

V is TRBV5-4 and J is TRBJ2-5; 10 bases are a match to TRBD2. This CDR3 is 14 amino acids long. CDR1 SGHNT and CDR2 YYREEE come from the germline V gene (reference sequence). The junction had 3 bases not matched to a gene; V was cut back by 4 bases and J by 3 bases. The CDR3 here is CASSGLAAKETQYF. The DNA of the CDR3 is TGTGCCAGCAGCGGACTAGCGGCCAAAGAGACCCAGTACTTC.

This chain joins TRBV4-2 and TRBJ1-1; D not resolved. This CDR3 has 13 amino acids. Germline CDR1 LGHNA, CDR2 YNFKEQ. V lost 0 bases to trimming and J lost 1 base, with 3 bases between them. The CDR3 is CASSQDRNTEAFF. In nucleotides, the CDR3 is TGTGCCAGCAGCCAAGATAGGAACACTGAAGCTTTCTTT.

J is TRBJ2-5 and V is TRBV29-1, with a possible D match to TRBD2 (7 bases). Germline CDR1 SQVTM, CDR2 ANQGSEA. This CDR3 is 15 amino acids long. The V gene lost 1 base and the J gene lost 3 bases, with 15 bases spanning the gap. The chain's CDR3 is CSVEGVEGGEETQYF. The CDR3 DNA reads TGCAGCGTTGAAGGGGTGGAGGGGGGGGAAGAGACCCAGTACTTC. The full variable domain, in which reference TRBV29-1 and TRBJ2-5 provide the parts outside the CDR3, is SAVISQKPSRDICQRGTSLTIQCQVDSQVTMMFWYRQQPGQSLTLIATANQGSEATYESGFVIDKFPISRPNLTFSTLTVSNMSPEDSSIYLCSVEGVEGGEETQYFGPGTRLLVL.

This chain links TRBV19 with TRBJ1-1; D unclear. V was cut by 8 bases and J by 2 bases, with 9 bases left in between. The germline gives CDR1 LNHDA, CDR2 SQIVND (reference sequence). The CDR3 runs 12 residues. The CDR3 loop reads CASSPHNTEAFF. The CDR3 DNA follows: TGTGCCAGTTCTCCACATAACACTGAAGCTTTCTTT.

This chain uses TRBV7-9 with TRBJ2-2; D not certain. Germline CDR1 and CDR2: SEHNR and FQNEAQ (reference sequence). This CDR3 comprises 14 residues. V was shortened by 1 base and J by 6 bases, with 9 bases between the two germline ends. The CDR3 region is CASSLGLVPGELFF. The CDR3 bases are TGTGCCAGCAGCTTAGGTCTAGTCCCCGGGGAGCTGTTTTTT.

The chain uses TRBV25-1 and TRBJ2-3, with D tentatively TRBD1 or TRBD2 (5 bases each). CDR3 length equals 15 residues. In germline, CDR1 is MGHDK, CDR2 SYGVNS. Trimming stripped 5 bases from V and 0 bases from J, with 12 bases between. CDR3 nucleotide sequence: TGTGCCAGCAGTATGGGGGTGCGGAGCACAGATACGCAGTATTTT. Its protein product is CASSMGVRSTDTQYF.